A selection of T cell receptor beta chains follows, all from one sample in a study of blood T cell repertoires in COVID-19. TCRdb's table, derived via immunoSEQ multiplex PCR, lists solely in-frame clones and lacks some. The data contain some 300,000 clones, 88% of them singletons. Sequenced material: PBMCs or T cells enriched from blood (not recorded which). These receptors originate from a woman aged 25-40 years who had recovered from COVID-19. The CDR3 runs from the conserved cysteine through the conserved F or W. D genes are given only for firm matches. Clone size appears in some rows only: once, few, many, or a class for an expanded clone.

abundance	v_gene	len	j_gene	d_gene	CDR3nt	CDR3aa
-	TRBV7-2	13	TRBJ1-2	-	TGTGCCAGCAGTCAGAGCGGAGACTATGGCTACACCTTC	CASSQSGDYGYTF
-	TRBV30	13	TRBJ2-1	-	TGTGCCTGTCAATGGGGGGGCAAATATGAGCAGTTCTTC	CACQWGGKYEQFF
few	TRBV21-1	13	TRBJ1-1	-	TGTGCCAGCAGCGCCTGGAGGAACACTGAAGCTTTCTTT	CASSAWRNTEAFF
-	TRBV7-3	18	TRBJ2-2	-	TGTGCCAGCAGCAAAGCCCCCCTACAGGGCTATGACACCGGGGAGCTGTTTTTT	CASSKAPLQGYDTGELFF
-	TRBV10-3	13	TRBJ2-7	-	TGTGCCATCAGTGAGGTGTCCCACTACGAGCAGTACTTC	CAISEVSHYEQYF
-	TRBV30	14	TRBJ2-7	TRBD1	TGTGCCTGGAGTGTGGGGACAGGGTCTGACGAGCAGTACTTC	CAWSVGTGSDEQYF
-	TRBV30	16	TRBJ1-2	TRBD1	TGTGCCTGGAGTGTACCTCCGACAGGGGGCAGCTATGGCTACACCTTC	CAWSVPPTGGSYGYTF
once	TRBV25-1	12	TRBJ1-2	-	TGTGCCAGCAGTGACAGGGACAATGGCTACACCTTC	CASSDRDNGYTF
-	TRBV13	13	TRBJ1-1	-	TGTGCCAGCAGCTTATCTGTGAACACTGAAGCTTTCTTT	CASSLSVNTEAFF
few	TRBV7-8	12	TRBJ2-7	-	TGTGCCAGCAGCTTGGGCGCCTACGAGCAGTACTTC	CASSLGAYEQYF
-	TRBV19	17	TRBJ1-5	-	TGTGCCAGTAGCGTCCCGAGAGGCGGGGGCAGCAATCAGCCCCAGCATTTT	CASSVPRGGGSNQPQHF
-	TRBV15	14	TRBJ1-1	TRBD1	TGTGCCACCAGCAGAGGGGACAGGGGTTGGGGAGCTTTCTTT	CATSRGDRGWGAFF
-	TRBV11-2	12	TRBJ2-7	-	TGTGCCAGCAGCTCGTACAGCTACGAGCAGTACTTC	CASSSYSYEQYF
-	TRBV2	14	TRBJ2-2	-	TGTGCCAGCAAGAGGGGGATCGACACCGGGGAGCTGTTTTTT	CASKRGIDTGELFF
once	TRBV25-1	14	TRBJ2-7	TRBD2	TGTGCCAGCAGATCCCCCTGGGGGGGGGACGAGCAGTACTTC	CASRSPWGGDEQYF
-	TRBV28	16	TRBJ1-3	-	TGTGCCAGCAGTTTGGTTCCAGGGTCCTCTGGAAACACCATATATTTT	CASSLVPGSSGNTIYF
-	TRBV4-1	16	TRBJ1-1	TRBD1	TGCGCCAGCAGGTCCCCAGGGGGCATACAGAACACTGAAGCTTTCTTT	CASRSPGGIQNTEAFF
-	TRBV6-6	14	TRBJ1-1	-	TGTGCCAGCCATACAGCCCCGACGAACACTGAAGCTTTCTTT	CASHTAPTNTEAFF
-	TRBV7-7	14	TRBJ2-7	TRBD1	TGTGCTAGCATAAAGACGGGACAGAAGTACGAGCAGTACTTC	CASIKTGQKYEQYF
-	TRBV10-3	16	TRBJ1-6	TRBD1	TGTGCCATCAGTGAGCCTGGCAGGGGGCTCGGTTCACCCCTCCACTTT	CAISEPGRGLGSPLHF
-	TRBV27	19	TRBJ1-1	-	TGTGCCAGCAGACCCCTTCGACAATACTCAGGGCGGATGAACACTGAAGCTTTCTTT	CASRPLRQYSGRMNTEAFF
-	TRBV9	14	TRBJ2-5	-	TGTGCCAGCGGGCGGGGAACGGTACAAGAGACCCAGTACTTC	CASGRGTVQETQYF
-	TRBV28	15	TRBJ2-5	-	TGTGCCAGCAGTTTAATACAGGGCCGGGTTAGGACCCAGTACTTC	CASSLIQGRVRTQYF
once	TRBV5-1	14	TRBJ2-5	TRBD1	TGCGCCAGCAGCTTTAGACAGGGGGGAGAGACCCAGTACTTC	CASSFRQGGETQYF
-	TRBV5-1	15	TRBJ2-4	-	TGCGCCAGCAGCTTGGAACTCCCTACGGTGGACATTCAGTACTTC	CASSLELPTVDIQYF
-	TRBV11-3	15	TRBJ2-1	TRBD1	TGTGCCAGCAGTCCAGGACAGGGCTCCTACAATGAGCAGTTCTTC	CASSPGQGSYNEQFF
-	TRBV7-9	13	TRBJ1-1	-	TGTGCCAGCAGCCCCCGCAAGCGTAACCAAGCTTTCTTT	CASSPRKRNQAFF
-	TRBV9	16	TRBJ2-7	-	TGTGCCAGCAGCGTAGGGTCTGGCGGGGCCTCCTACGAGCAGTACTTC	CASSVGSGGASYEQYF
-	TRBV2	13	TRBJ2-4	-	TGTGCCAGCAGCCGGGAGTCGGTATACATTCAGTACTTC	CASSRESVYIQYF
-	TRBV27	15	TRBJ1-3	-	TGTGCCAGCAGTTCCGCCGCGTACTCTGGAAACACCATATATTTT	CASSSAAYSGNTIYF
-	TRBV7-6	14	TRBJ2-7	-	TGTGCCAGCAGCCGCACAGGGCGGTTGAGCGAGCAGTACTTC	CASSRTGRLSEQYF
-	TRBV6-5	16	TRBJ2-7	TRBD2	TGTGCCAGCAGTTACTCAGTTGCGGGGGAAGAATACGAGCAGTACTTC	CASSYSVAGEEYEQYF
-	TRBV9	17	TRBJ1-4	-	TGTGCCAGCAGCGGATTGGGGGCCGGAGGTCGTAATGAAAAACTGTTTTTT	CASSGLGAGGRNEKLFF
-	TRBV5-4	13	TRBJ2-5	-	TGTGCCATTTCAACTAGGCGTCAAGAGACCCAGTACTTC	CAISTRRQETQYF
few	TRBV12-3/TRBV12-4	13	TRBJ2-5	-	TGTGCCAGCAGTTTGTCAGGGTTGGAGACCCAGTACTTC	CASSLSGLETQYF
once	TRBV6-5	14	TRBJ1-1	TRBD1	TGTGCCAGCAGAAGGGGGCCTTGGAACACTGAAGCTTTCTTT	CASRRGPWNTEAFF
-	TRBV19	16	TRBJ2-2	TRBD1	TGTGCCAGTAGTATATTCGGACAGGGAAACACCGGGGAGCTGTTTTTT	CASSIFGQGNTGELFF
-	TRBV9	13	TRBJ2-1	-	TGTGCCAGCAGCGTAACAGGTCTTAATGAGCAGTTCTTC	CASSVTGLNEQFF
few	TRBV7-9	17	TRBJ2-1	TRBD1	TGTGCCAGCAGCTACTATGGACAGGGAACCATCTACAATGAGCAGTTCTTC	CASSYYGQGTIYNEQFF
-	TRBV28	12	TRBJ1-5	-	TGTGCCAGCAGTTTAGGCGGTCAGCCCCAGCATTTT	CASSLGGQPQHF
-	TRBV9	15	TRBJ1-6	TRBD1	TGTGCCAGCAGCGTAGCGAACAGGGGCCCTTCACCCCTCCACTTT	CASSVANRGPSPLHF
few	TRBV5-1	14	TRBJ1-1	-	TGCGCCAGCTCCTATTGGGGGGTCGACACTGAAGCTTTCTTT	CASSYWGVDTEAFF
-	TRBV3-1/TRBV3-2	15	TRBJ2-2	TRBD1	TGTGCCAGCAGCCATAGGGGGCAGCTGGGCGGGGAGCTGTTTTTT	CASSHRGQLGGELFF
-	TRBV28	14	TRBJ2-1	-	TGTGCCAGCAGTTTATGGTCATCAGGGGATGAGCAGTTCTTC	CASSLWSSGDEQFF
-	TRBV3-1/TRBV3-2	13	TRBJ1-6	-	TGTGCCAGCAGCCTAGGACAGACCCCCCACCTCCACTTT	CASSLGQTPHLHF